Following are 5 T cell receptor beta chains from one sample sequenced in a study of blood T cell repertoires in COVID-19. Only in-frame clones appear in the TCRdb table, and some are missing; sequencing was by immunoSEQ multiplex PCR. The sample has more than 110,000 clones; around 84% are singletons. The material sequenced was peripheral blood. The source of these receptors is a human donor in a cohort sampled during active COVID-19.

The chain couples TRBV25-1 to TRBJ1-4; the D is unclear. The V and J ends lost 3 bases and 11 bases respectively, with 13 bases between them. The CDR3 length is 13 residues. Germline loops: CDR1 MGHDK, CDR2 SYGVNS. The CDR3 DNA follows: TGTGCCAGCAGTGACTTTATGGCCTCGAAACTGTTTTTT. This encodes CASSDFMASKLFF.

The chain couples TRBV30 to TRBJ2-7, with a weak D call TRBD2 (6 bases). CDR1 is GTSNPN, CDR2 SVGIG, per germline (reference sequence). The V and J ends lost 1 base and 2 bases respectively, with 12 bases between them. The length of the CDR3 is 14 residues. For the CDR3, the DNA is TGTGCCTGGAGTGCCGGGACTGGGGCCTACGAGCAGTACTTC. This translates into CAWSAGTGAYEQYF.

The chain joins TRBV29-1 to TRBJ2-4, with 7 bases lining up with TRBD2. Germline V CDR1 and CDR2: SQVTM, ANQGSEA. V shed 6 bases, J shed 7 bases, and the junction held 9 bases outside the gene matches. The CDR3 is made up of 13 amino acids. The CDR3 region has the DNA TGCAGCGTCCAATTCCCCGGGGGGAACATTCAGTACTTC. Translation gives CSVQFPGGNIQYF.

This chain joins TRBV5-4 and TRBJ2-6; TRBD1 is a possible D gene (7 bases). CDR1 SGHNT and CDR2 YYREEE come from the germline V gene (reference sequence). The CDR3 sequence is 18 residues long. V was trimmed by 1 base and J by 0 bases, leaving 14 bases between them. The CDR3 DNA is TGTGCCAGCAGCTTGATGGGCCAGGGGGGCTCTGGGGCCAACGTCCTGACTTTC. It specifies CASSLMGQGGSGANVLTF.

The chain joins TRBV2 to TRBJ2-7; a weak D match, TRBD2 (6 bases). CDR3 size: 17 residues. Per the germline V gene, CDR1 is SNHLY and CDR2 is FYNNEI. Trimming took 4 bases from V and 0 from J, leaving 19 bases between them. CDR3 loop: CASSALAPMVRSYEQYF. CDR3 in DNA: TGTGCCAGCAGTGCGCTAGCGCCGATGGTACGCTCCTACGAGCAGTACTTC.